The 32 T cell receptor beta chains below were found in one sample sequenced in a study of glioma-infiltrating T cells. The iRepertoire nested amplicon-rescue multiplex PCR amplified TCR alpha and beta CDR3s from RNA. A single record per CDR3 protein comes from TCRdb applying MiXCR to the multiplex PCR reads. The data hold over 80,000 distinct CDR3 sequences, with 35% to 45% observed a single time. Sequences were obtained from glioma tissue, nonneoplastic brain tissue, or PBMCs (not recorded which). These receptors all stem from a human donor with low-grade glioma or glioblastoma, undergoing nonglioma brain surgery, or in good health (not recorded which).

Ten or more counts support this clonotype. The chain has TRBV2 and TRBJ2-7, with D uncertain. Trimming removed 4 bases at V and 6 bases at J, with 7 bases between. Germline V gives CDR1 SNHLY, CDR2 FYNNEI. CDR3 length: 11 residues. The CDR3 coding sequence is TGTGCCAGCAGTGCCCACTCCGAGCAGTACTTC. Translating gives CASSAHSEQYF. The whole variable domain, remainder taken from reference TRBV2 and TRBJ2-7, is EPEVTQTPSHQVTQMGQEVILRCVPISNHLYFYWYRQILGQKVEFLVSFYNNEISEKSEIFDDQFSVERPDGSNFTLKIRSTKLEDSAMYFCASSAHSEQYFGPGTRLTVT.

There are a few counts of this clonotype. V usage is TRBV11-2 and J usage is TRBJ2-1; a possible D gene is TRBD2 (6 bases). This CDR3 comprises 15 residues. Trimming cost V 4 bases and J 4 bases, with 14 bases left between them. CDR1 is SGHAT and CDR2 is FQNNGV in the germline V gene. CDR3 residues: CASSYFGTSYNEQFF. The CDR3 coding sequence is TGTGCCAGCAGCTACTTCGGGACTTCTTACAATGAGCAGTTCTTC.

Comment on this clonotype: It may be a read error: a sequence one base away is much more abundant. This chain links TRBV5-1 with TRBJ2-1, with a weak D call TRBD1 (6 bases). CDR1 SGHRS and CDR2 YFSETQ come from the germline V gene. This CDR3 contains 13 residues. CDR3 sequence (DNA): TGCGCCGGCAGCCGGAAACAGGGTGGTGAGCAGTTCTTC. Amino acid sequence: CAGSRKQGGEQFF.

This clonotype has a handful of counts. V is TRBV29-1 and J is TRBJ2-5; D uncertain. CDR3 length: 11 residues. With 4 bases removed from V and 3 bases from J, the gap between germline ends came to 6 bases. Looked up from germline, CDR1 is SQVTM and CDR2 is ANQGSEA. This CDR3 reads CSVGTKETQYF. The CDR3 DNA is TGCAGCGTTGGAACGAAAGAGACCCAGTACTTC.

This clonotype was counted many times. This chain joins TRBV2 and TRBJ2-6; D is ambiguous. The CDR3 has 15 residues. Germline loops: CDR1 SNHLY, CDR2 FYNNEI. V was pared by 3 bases and J by 1 base, with 7 bases between. CDR3 region: CASSELGSGANVLTF. DNA for the CDR3: TGTGCCAGCAGTGAGTTGGGTTCTGGGGCCAACGTCCTGACTTTC.

In this sample, this clonotype turned up many times. The chain links TRBV20-1 to TRBJ2-6, with unresolved D. V lost 6 bases, J lost 0 bases, and 15 bases lay in between. The CDR3 loop spans 16 amino acids. Per the germline V gene, CDR1 is DFQATT and CDR2 is SNEGSKA (reference sequence). The CDR3 nucleotides read TGCAGTGCCGTATCGGCAGGAACCTCTGGGGCCAACGTCCTGACTTTC. It specifies CSAVSAGTSGANVLTF.

Remarks on this clonotype: Since a much larger clone is just one base distant, this may be a read error. This rearrangement joins TRBV7-3 to TRBJ2-3; 9 nucleotides line up with TRBD2. The CDR3 sequence is 14 residues long. With V trimmed by 3 bases and J by 11 bases, 9 bases remained unmatched. Germline assignment: CDR1 SGHTA and CDR2 FQGTGA. The chain's CDR3 is CASSLLAGEPVQYF. As DNA, the CDR3 is TGTGCCAGCAGCTTGTTAGCGGGGGAGCCGGTGCAGTATTTT.

This clonotype was detected ten times or more. The chain employs TRBV7-9 and TRBJ2-7, with TRBD1 matching 9 bases. Germline V gene data show CDR1 as SEHNR and CDR2 as FQNEAQ (reference sequence). The length of the CDR3 is 14 residues. The J segment lost 2 bases and the V segment lost 5 bases, leaving 4 bases of the junction unmatched. In nucleotides, the CDR3 is TGTGCCAGCAGCCCTGGACAGGGGACCTACGAGCAGTACTTC. Its translation is CASSPGQGTYEQYF.

This clonotype was seen at least ten times. The genes are TRBV12-3 or TRBV12-4 and TRBJ2-3; D gene uncertain. The CDR3 has 14 amino acids. V was pared by 3 bases and J by 1 base, with 8 bases between. The CDR3 coding sequence is TGTGCCAGCAGTTTCGATGGGGGCACAGATACGCAGTATTTT. Amino acid sequence: CASSFDGGTDTQYF.

The chain joins TRBV6-1 to TRBJ2-1; 15 nucleotides line up with TRBD2. Losses at the gene ends were 1 base for V and 8 bases for J; bases not matched to a gene: 3. The CDR3 is made up of 16 amino acids. Germline values: CDR1 MNHNS, CDR2 SASEGT. The CDR3 nucleotides read TGTGCCAGCAGTGAAGTGGGACTAGCGGGAGGCCATGAGCAGTTCTTC. Residues: CASSEVGLAGGHEQFF.

Remarks on this clonotype: This may be a read error, as it is one base from a much larger clone. V and J are TRBV9 and TRBJ2-7; either TRBD1 or TRBD2 may supply D (5 bases each). In germline, CDR1 is SGDLS, CDR2 YYNGEE. This CDR3 contains 15 residues. Trimming pared 4 bases from V and 6 bases from J, leaving 20 bases between. The CDR3 sequence is CASSPSTLGRGEQYF. Here the CDR3 DNA reads TGTGCCAGCAGCCCATCAACCTTGGGACGTGGCGAGCAGTACTTC.

For this clonotype: Since no conserved phenylalanine or tryptophan closes the CDR3, a read error is the likely cause. The V call is TRBV18, the J call TRBJ1-2; 9 bases map to TRBD1. CDR1 is KGHSH, CDR2 LQKENI, per germline. CDR3 size: 14 residues. Trimming took 3 bases from V and 4 from J; bases not matched to a gene: 3. The CDR3: CASSPGTGTYGYTA. As DNA, the CDR3 is TGTGCCAGCTCACCCGGGACAGGGACCTATGGCTACACCGCC.

In its sample, this clonotype was seen many times. The chain carries TRBV28 and TRBJ1-4; a weak D match, TRBD1 (5 bases). V was clipped by 7 bases and J by 8 bases, with 23 bases between them. The CDR3 covers 16 residues. Germline CDR1 MDHEN, CDR2 SYDVKM. The CDR3 loop is CASTTGGVRLVEKLFF. The CDR3 DNA reads TGTGCCAGCACCACTGGGGGGGTTCGGTTAGTCGAAAAACTGTTTTTT.

In its sample, this clonotype was seen many times. The J gene is TRBJ1-2, the V gene TRBV20-1, with a tentative D call TRBD1 (5 bases). CDR1 is DFQATT, CDR2 SNEGSKA, per germline (reference sequence). V lost 6 bases to trimming and J lost 10 bases, with 21 bases between them. The CDR3 runs to 13 residues. CDR3 nucleotides: TGCAGTGCGAAATGGTGGCAGGGCGGCGTCTACACCTTC. This translates into CSAKWWQGGVYTF.

In its sample, this clonotype was seen once. A junction end diverges from the germline sequence, so it may reflect a read error. V is TRBV5-1 and J is TRBJ1-2, with D unclear. Germline V gene sequence: CDR1 SGHRS, CDR2 YFSETQ. The CDR3 sequence is 14 residues long. As DNA, the CDR3 is TGCTCCAGCAAGGCGACTACTACTAACTATTCCTACGCCTTC. This sequence encodes CSSKATTTNYSYAF.

As concerns this clonotype: A much larger clonotype is one base distant, so this may be a read error. The V and J genes are TRBV7-2 and TRBJ2-1; 7 bases fit TRBD2. With 5 bases clipped from V and 6 bases from J, the junction kept 10 bases outside the gene matches. This CDR3 region has 15 residues. Looked up from germline, CDR1 is SGHTA and CDR2 is FQGNSA. The CDR3 spells CASSGGEGLGNEQFF. The CDR3 nucleotides are TGTGCCAGCAGCGGGGGGGAGGGACTCGGCAATGAGCAGTTCTTC.

This clonotype occurred many times. The rearrangement joins TRBV2 to TRBJ2-3, with D perhaps assigned TRBD1 or TRBD2 (6 bases each). V gave up 8 bases and J gave up 3 bases, with 12 bases separating them. Germline values: CDR1 SNHLY, CDR2 FYNNEI. This CDR3 is 13 amino acids long. CDR3: CASRGLRTDTQYF. CDR3 coding DNA: TGTGCCAGCCGGGGGCTAAGGACAGATACGCAGTATTTT.

Ten or more counts support this clonotype. V is TRBV7-3 and J is TRBJ2-3, with 9 nucleotides matching TRBD2. The CDR3 spans 16 residues. The germline CDR1 and CDR2 sequences are SGHTA and FQGTGA. Trimming removed 5 bases from V and 1 base from J; junction bases left unmatched: 7. CDR3 coding DNA: TGTGCCAGCAGCCCCGGACTAGCGATCCGCACAGATACGCAGTATTTT. As protein: CASSPGLAIRTDTQYF. Drawing the rest from reference TRBV7-3 and TRBJ2-3, the complete variable domain is GAGVSQTPSNKVTEKGKYVELRCDPISGHTALYWYRQSLGQGPEFLIYFQGTGAADDSGLPNDRFFAVRPEGSVSTLKIQRTERGDSAVYLCASSPGLAIRTDTQYFGPGTRLTVL.

This chain uses TRBV5-6 with TRBJ2-5; D remains ambiguous. V gave up 5 bases and J gave up 5 bases, with 13 bases separating them. The germline V gene encodes CDR1 SGHDT and CDR2 YYEEEE. The CDR3 contains 13 residues. CDR3 residues: CASRYPALETQYF. The CDR3 coding sequence is TGTGCCAGCAGATACCCAGCCTTGGAGACCCAGTACTTC.

Of note for this clonotype: A much more abundant neighbour one base away suggests this may be a read error. The rearrangement links TRBV7-9 to TRBJ2-2, with D hard to call. This CDR3 contains 14 residues. Per the germline V gene, CDR1 is SEHNR and CDR2 is FQNEAQ (reference sequence). The CDR3 protein is CSSSFELNTGELFF. CDR3 DNA sequence: TGTTCCAGCAGCTTTGAACTTAACACCGGGGAGCTGTTTTTT.

This clonotype was observed at least ten times. CDR3 region: CASSYPGLTGRSYNEQFF. The CDR3 DNA reads TGTGCCAGCAGTTACCCGGGACTGACTGGTAGGTCCTACAATGAGCAGTTCTTC. The V call is TRBV6-2 or TRBV6-3, the J call TRBJ2-1; D is possibly TRBD2 (6 bases). From germline, CDR1 is MNHEY and CDR2 SVGEGT. CDR3 size: 18 residues. Trimming shortened V by 2 bases and J by 1 base, and 18 bases separated the two germline ends.

This clonotype showed up many times. The chain combines TRBV11-3 with TRBJ2-3; no firm D call. V was pared by 0 bases and J by 4 bases, with 5 bases between. There are 13 residues in the CDR3. Per germline, CDR1 SGHNT and CDR2 YENEEA. CDR3 DNA sequence: TGTGCCAGCAGCTTAGAGCATCCAGATACGCAGTATTTT. This sequence encodes CASSLEHPDTQYF.

This clonotype showed up many times. The chain employs TRBV5-1 and TRBJ2-5; no clear D gene. The CDR3 has 12 residues. Trimming shortened V by 5 bases and J by 1 base, and 6 bases separated the two germline ends. Germline CDR1 SGHRS, CDR2 YFSETQ. CDR3 in amino acids: CASRLGQETQYF. The CDR3 DNA is TGCGCCAGCAGACTCGGCCAAGAGACCCAGTACTTC.

V and J are TRBV28 and TRBJ2-7; TRBD1 matches at 8 bases. The J segment lost 3 bases and the V segment lost 6 bases, leaving 13 bases of the junction unmatched. The length of the CDR3 is 16 residues. The germline gives CDR1 MDHEN, CDR2 SYDVKM. CDR3 sequence reads: CASRSPGQAADYEQYF. In DNA form, the CDR3 reads TGTGCCAGCAGGTCACCGGGACAGGCGGCCGACTACGAGCAGTACTTC.

There are many counts of this clonotype. This chain links TRBV2 with TRBJ2-7, with D perhaps TRBD2 (5 bases). V lost 6 bases and J lost 7, with 10 bases in between. CDR3 length: 11 amino acids. CDR1 is SNHLY, CDR2 FYNNEI, per germline. CDR3 loop: CASRASWEQYF. In nucleotides, the CDR3 is TGTGCCAGCAGGGCTAGCTGGGAGCAGTACTTC.

This clonotype has ten or more counts. The CDR3 DNA sequence: TGCAGTGCTCCGGACAGCCTGGGTGGCAATCAGCCCCAGCATTTT. It yields the protein CSAPDSLGGNQPQHF. The chain couples TRBV20-1 to TRBJ1-5; D is possibly TRBD1 (6 bases). The CDR3 length is 15 residues. The V and J ends lost 5 bases and 2 bases respectively, with 16 bases between them. Germline-derived CDR1 and CDR2 are DFQATT and SNEGSKA (reference sequence).

About this clonotype itself: With a much larger clone just one base away, this may be a read error. V and J are TRBV5-1 and TRBJ2-7, with D possibly being TRBD1 (6 bases). V shed 3 bases and J shed 3 bases, with 22 bases lying between them. CDR3 length: 17 residues. The germline CDR1 and CDR2 sequences are SGHRS and YFSETQ. This CDR3 is CASSWTTQGIPYYEQYF. In DNA, the CDR3 is TGCGCCAGCAGCTGGACGACACAGGGTATCCCCTACTACGAGCAGTACTTC.

As concerns this clonotype: The junction departs from the called germline gene at one end, perhaps through a read error. In DNA form, the CDR3 reads TGCGACAGCATACAAGAGGGAGGATACAATGAGAAGTTCTTC. Its translation is CDSIQEGGYNEKFF. The rearrangement joins TRBV4-1 to TRBJ2-1; possible D gene TRBD2, 6 bases. Germline assignment: CDR1 MGHRA and CDR2 YSYEKL. This CDR3 is 14 amino acids long.

In its sample, this clonotype was seen many times. This chain links TRBV6-2 or TRBV6-3 with TRBJ2-1; 7 nucleotides align to TRBD1. The CDR3 is 16 amino acids. Germline lookup yields CDR1 MNHEY and CDR2 SVGEGT. V lost 0 bases and J lost 13; bases outside the gene matches: 15. As DNA, the CDR3 is TGTGCCAGCAGTTACTCCGGACAGGCCGCCGCCGTTGGTCAGTTCTTC. It translates to CASSYSGQAAAVGQFF.

CDR3 amino acids: CASSHPGGIYEQYF. The CDR3 region has the DNA TGCGCCAGCAGCCACCCAGGGGGGATCTACGAGCAGTACTTC. The chain couples TRBV4-1 to TRBJ2-7, with D possibly matching TRBD1 (7 bases). This CDR3 is built from 14 residues. Germline lookup yields CDR1 MGHRA and CDR2 YSYEKL. V lost 3 bases, J lost 3 bases, and 12 bases lay in between.

This clonotype was seen a few times. A read error may explain this, as a much larger clone is one base away. The chain uses TRBV19 and TRBJ1-1, with D possibly matching TRBD1 (5 bases). Germline assignment: CDR1 LNHDA and CDR2 SQIVND (reference sequence). CDR3 length: 16 amino acids. Trimming cost V 3 bases and J 4 bases, with 18 bases left between them. The DNA for the CDR3 is TGTGCCAGTAGTATGGGGCGACATGGGAGGCGCACTGAAGCTTTCTTT. Its translation is CASSMGRHGRRTEAFF. Looking up the rest from reference TRBV19 and TRBJ1-1 gives the full variable domain: DGGITQSPKYLFRKEGQNVTLSCEQNLNHDAMYWYRQDPGQGLRLIYYSQIVNDFQKGDIAEGYSVSREKKESFPLTVTSAQKNPTAFYLCASSMGRHGRRTEAFFGQGTRLTVV.

The chain links TRBV5-6 to TRBJ2-5; TRBD1 matches at 11 bases. Germline lookup yields CDR1 SGHDT and CDR2 YYEEEE. CDR3 length: 15 amino acids. With V trimmed by 4 bases and J by 4 bases, 6 bases remained unmatched. The CDR3 bases are TGTGCCAGCAGCCCAGCGGACAGGGGGCCAGAGACCCAGTACTTC. Amino acids: CASSPADRGPETQYF.